The T cell receptor (beta chain) under discussion was sequenced for a study of spatial heterogeneity in lung cancer. Study-level findings and limits: Tumoral mutation counts were tracked by counts of expanded intratumoral alpha and beta TCRs.

This clonotype was counted ten times or more. Its specificity is not known. As an off-target read in a library built for alpha chains, this beta chain has a frequency of little significance. Germline V gene data show CDR1 as KGHSH and CDR2 as LQKENI. V lost 2 bases, J lost 3 bases, and 5 bases lay in between. This CDR3 has 13 amino acids. Using its own MiXCR run on the 5' RACE reads, TCRdb lists one record per CDR3 protein. Among about 11,000 distinct CDR3 sequences listed, 4% to 6.5% were seen once. Specified time point: sample taken at primary tumor resection. This specimen consisted of lung tumor tissue, obtained at surgery. The receptor was derived from a male donor with early-stage non-small cell lung cancer. This chain joins TRBV18 and TRBJ1-5; no clear D. In DNA form, the CDR3 reads TGTGCCAGCTCACCAGGGCCCAATCAGCCCCAGCATTTT. As protein: CASSPGPNQPQHF.